This passage covers 27 T cell receptor beta chains from one sample sequenced in a study of cytomegalovirus exposure and HLA in healthy donors. Amplification used 60 Vbeta primers and 13 Jbeta primers. Repertoires were generated with immunoSEQ multiplex PCR, while TCRdb's copy carries only in-frame clones and drops some. In the table there are about 150,000 clones, almost 85% of which are singletons. Sequenced sample: PBMCs. The source of these receptors is a boy aged 2 to 10 in good health and CMV-seronegative.

The rearrangement joins TRBV18 to TRBJ2-2; 10 bases are a match to TRBD2. The CDR3 has 17 amino acids. CDR1 and CDR2 (germline): KGHSH, LQKENI. V shed 3 bases, J shed 3 bases, and the junction held 7 bases outside the gene matches. The CDR3 loop is CASSPLFSGRDTGELFF. The CDR3 DNA reads TGTGCCAGCTCACCTCTGTTCAGCGGGAGGGACACCGGGGAGCTGTTTTTT. The complete variable domain, with remaining parts taken from reference TRBV18 and TRBJ2-2, reads NAGVMQNPRHLVRRRGQEARLRCSPMKGHSHVYWYRQLPEEGLKFMVYLQKENIIDESGMPKERFSAEFPKEGPSILRIQQVVRGDSAAYFCASSPLFSGRDTGELFFGEGSRLTVL.

This chain connects TRBV2 to TRBJ1-2, with no clear D. Germline CDR1 is SNHLY and CDR2 is FYNNEI. The CDR3 runs to 13 residues. With 4 bases removed from V and 3 bases from J, the gap between germline ends came to 9 bases. CDR3 sequence (DNA): TGTGCCAGCAGTGGGGTAGCTTACTATGGCTACACCTTC. Translated: CASSGVAYYGYTF.

The chain is built from TRBV6-5 and TRBJ2-7; no firm D call. This CDR3 is 14 amino acids long. V was clipped by 6 bases and J by 2 bases, with 14 bases between them. CDR1 and CDR2 from the germline V gene are MNHEY and SVGAGI. The CDR3 loop reads CASSLLPITYEQYF. Here the CDR3 DNA reads TGTGCCAGCAGCCTACTTCCCATAACCTACGAGCAGTACTTC.

This chain connects TRBV13 to TRBJ2-7, with 8 bases fitting TRBD2. V lost 0 bases and J lost 5; bases outside the gene matches: 12. The germline CDR1 and CDR2 sequences are PRHDT and FYEKMQ (reference sequence). CDR3 length equals 17 residues. The CDR3 sequence is CASSLGLISGSPDEQYF. CDR3 DNA sequence: TGTGCCAGCAGCTTAGGCCTCATAAGCGGGAGTCCCGACGAGCAGTACTTC.

This chain connects TRBV25-1 to TRBJ2-2, with 12 bases aligning to TRBD1. The CDR3 loop spans 16 amino acids. CDR1 and CDR2 (germline): MGHDK, SYGVNS. Trimming removed 6 bases from V and 3 bases from J; junction bases left unmatched: 5. CDR3 DNA: TGTGCCAGCAGGAAGGGGGACAGGGGGCACACCGGGGAGCTGTTTTTT. Translation: CASRKGDRGHTGELFF.

This clone showed up just once. Its ends do not fully match the called genes, so a read error is possible. The chain joins TRBV7-9 to TRBJ2-1; 11 nucleotides match TRBD1. Germline assignment: CDR1 SEHNR and CDR2 FQNEAQ (reference sequence). This CDR3 region has 13 residues. CDR3 in amino acids: CASSFKTPGQGVF. As DNA, the CDR3 is TGTGCCAGCAGCTTTAAAACTCCGGGACAGGGGGTCTTC.

The chain joins TRBV6-1 to TRBJ2-1; 12 positions agree with TRBD2. This CDR3 spans 15 amino acids. Germline V gives CDR1 MNHNS, CDR2 SASEGT. V dropped 1 base and J dropped 7; count of bases not matched to a gene: 2. CDR3 loop: CASSEGTSGGNEQFF. CDR3 DNA sequence: TGTGCCAGCAGTGAAGGCACTAGCGGGGGGAATGAGCAGTTCTTC.

The rearrangement joins TRBV10-2 to TRBJ2-2, with TRBD1 as a possible D gene (6 bases). Germline lookup yields CDR1 WSHSY and CDR2 SAAADI. The V end lost 6 bases, the J end lost 8 bases, and 10 bases lay between the germline ends. The CDR3 is 12 amino acids. The CDR3 DNA sequence: TGCGCCAGCAGGGCAGGGACAGGGGAGCTGTTTTTT. Protein product: CASRAGTGELFF.

About this clone: Germline and junction disagree at one end, which may indicate a read error. The CDR3 region has the DNA TGTGCTAGCAGCTTAGCGGACTGTCGGGACAGGCTATATAGCAATCAGCCCCAGCATTTT. Translating it yields CASSLADCRDRLYSNQPQHF. This chain links TRBV7-7 with TRBJ1-5, with 8 bases that match TRBD1. This CDR3 has 20 residues. The germline V gene has CDR1 SSHAT and CDR2 FNYEAQ (reference sequence).

This clone was picked up one time. The V gene is TRBV7-3, the J gene TRBJ2-5, with 9 bases that match TRBD1. Per the germline V gene, CDR1 is SGHTA and CDR2 is FQGTGA. CDR3 length equals 15 residues. J was trimmed by 4 bases and V by 1 base; bases with no gene match: 4. The CDR3 sequence: CASSLRGGQGETQYF. In nucleotides, the CDR3 is TGTGCCAGCAGCTTAAGAGGGGGACAGGGAGAGACCCAGTACTTC. The whole variable domain, remainder taken from reference TRBV7-3 and TRBJ2-5, is GAGVSQTPSNKVTEKGKYVELRCDPISGHTALYWYRQSLGQGPEFLIYFQGTGAADDSGLPNDRFFAVRPEGSVSTLKIQRTERGDSAVYLCASSLRGGQGETQYFGPGTRLLVL.

As concerns this clone: Other DNA sequences within the sample encode an identical CDR3. The chain joins TRBV28 to TRBJ1-2; TRBD1 agrees at 11 bases. Germline CDR1 is MDHEN and CDR2 is SYDVKM. The CDR3 has 14 residues. Unmatched junction bases numbered 1, after V lost 4 bases and J lost 3 bases. The CDR3 sequence: CASSSGQGDYGYTF. CDR3 sequence (DNA): TGTGCCAGCAGTTCGGGACAGGGGGACTATGGCTACACCTTC.

This clone was picked up one time. V gene TRBV4-1 combines with J gene TRBJ2-1; weak D call: TRBD1 (6 bases). CDR1 and CDR2 from the germline V gene are MGHRA and YSYEKL. V lost 0 bases, J lost 12 bases, and 12 bases lay in between. The CDR3 is made up of 13 amino acids. The CDR3 coding sequence is TGCGCCAGCAGCCAAGACAGACAGGAATGGCAGTTCTTC. Translation: CASSQDRQEWQFF.

In its sample, this clone was seen a few times. This chain joins TRBV27 and TRBJ1-1; the D is unclear. In germline, CDR1 is MNHEY, CDR2 SMNVEV (reference sequence). V shed 0 bases and J shed 0 bases, with 8 bases lying between them. The CDR3 extends over 15 amino acids. The CDR3 is CASSLSLQMNTEAFF. The CDR3 nucleotides are TGTGCCAGCAGTTTATCGTTACAGATGAACACTGAAGCTTTCTTT.

This rearrangement joins TRBV19 to TRBJ1-5; 7 bases are a match to TRBD1. CDR1 and CDR2 (germline): LNHDA, SQIVND (reference sequence). V was pared by 3 bases and J by 4 bases, with 6 bases of the junction left unmatched. CDR3 length: 15 residues. CDR3 nucleotide sequence: TGTGCCAGTAGTATCCGATCCAGGGGGAATCAGCCCCAGCATTTT. This sequence encodes CASSIRSRGNQPQHF.

J is TRBJ2-5 and V is TRBV29-1; 8 nucleotides align to TRBD2. TRBJ2-7 matches the DNA end more closely, so the J call is doubtful. Per the germline V gene, CDR1 is SQVTM and CDR2 is ANQGSEA. The length of the CDR3 is 15 residues. The CDR3 here is CSVEVTSGGSYEQYF. Here the CDR3 DNA reads TGCAGCGTTGAAGTAACTAGCGGAGGCTCCTACGAGCAGTACTTC.

This chain links TRBV25-1 with TRBJ1-2; D uncertain. The germline gives CDR1 MGHDK, CDR2 SYGVNS. Trimming cost V 7 bases and J 5 bases, with 8 bases left between them. This CDR3 has 11 amino acids. The CDR3, as DNA: TGTGCCAGCACAGATTCGTATGGCTACACCTTC. This encodes CASTDSYGYTF.

The chain couples TRBV2 to TRBJ1-6; D not resolved. Trimming stripped 4 bases from V and 0 bases from J, with 7 bases between. Per the germline V gene, CDR1 is SNHLY and CDR2 is FYNNEI. The CDR3 totals 15 residues. The CDR3 nucleotides are TGTGCCAGCAGTGTAAGGAGCTCCTATAATTCACCCCTCCACTTT. Protein product: CASSVRSSYNSPLHF.

The chain uses TRBV5-1 and TRBJ2-2; possible D gene TRBD1, 6 bases. The germline V and J ends were trimmed by 2 bases and 4 bases, with 12 bases remaining between them. The CDR3 totals 15 residues. Germline CDR1 SGHRS, CDR2 YFSETQ. The CDR3 spells CASSFSGRGTGELFF. As DNA, the CDR3 is TGCGCCAGCAGCTTTTCGGGCAGGGGCACCGGGGAGCTGTTTTTT.

This clone turned up a few times. V is TRBV2 and J is TRBJ1-1, with a weak D call TRBD1 (6 bases). CDR1 SNHLY and CDR2 FYNNEI come from the germline V gene. V lost 7 bases to trimming and J lost 0 bases, with 15 bases between them. The CDR3 extends over 15 amino acids. For the CDR3, the DNA is TGTGCCAGCATCAGGCAGGGGAACATGAACACTGAAGCTTTCTTT. Residues: CASIRQGNMNTEAFF.

V is TRBV28 and J is TRBJ2-1, with 9 positions matching TRBD2. Trimming took 5 bases from V and 8 from J; bases not matched to a gene: 10. Germline CDR1 and CDR2: MDHEN and SYDVKM. The CDR3 covers 15 residues. CDR3 DNA: TGTGCCAGCAGTCCTAGCGGGATCCTCTTAGATGAGCAGTTCTTC. Its protein is CASSPSGILLDEQFF.

The rearrangement links TRBV7-9 to TRBJ2-2; 15 positions match TRBD2. With V trimmed by 6 bases and J by 4 bases, 6 bases remained unmatched. Germline-derived CDR1 and CDR2 are SEHNR and FQNEAQ (reference sequence). This CDR3 has 17 amino acids. CDR3 sequence reads: CASRSGLAGGGTGELFF. CDR3 bases: TGTGCCAGCAGATCGGGACTAGCGGGAGGAGGCACCGGGGAGCTGTTTTTT. Based on the CDR3 plus reference TRBV7-9 and TRBJ2-2, the full variable domain is DTGVSQNPRHKITKRGQNVTFRCDPISEHNRLYWYRQTLGQGPEFLTYFQNEAQLEKSRLLSDRFSAERPKGSFSTLEIQRTEQGDSAMYLCASRSGLAGGGTGELFFGEGSRLTVL.

J is TRBJ2-3 and V is TRBV15; weak D call: TRBD2 (6 bases). V was pared by 1 base and J by 0 bases, with 14 bases between. The CDR3 loop spans 17 amino acids. Germline V gene sequence: CDR1 LNHNV, CDR2 YYDKDF (reference sequence). The CDR3 coding sequence is TGTGCCACCAGCAGAGGAGGGACTGCAGCTAGCACAGATACGCAGTATTTT. Translation gives CATSRGGTAASTDTQYF.

The chain recombines TRBV6-5 with TRBJ1-1, with D tentatively TRBD1 (5 bases). The V end was cut by 6 bases, the J end by 1 base, with 12 bases between. CDR3 size: 14 residues. Germline V gives CDR1 MNHEY, CDR2 SVGAGI. CDR3 sequence (DNA): TGTGCCAGCAGCCGCGGAACAGGGAACACTGAAGCTTTCTTT. It is translated as CASSRGTGNTEAFF.

This rearrangement joins TRBV28 to TRBJ2-3, with 10 positions matching TRBD1. CDR3 size: 15 residues. With V trimmed by 4 bases and J by 1 base, 2 bases remained unmatched. The germline CDR1 and CDR2 sequences are MDHEN and SYDVKM. The CDR3 here is CASSSDRGRTDTQYF. CDR3 nucleotides: TGTGCCAGCAGTTCCGACAGGGGGCGCACAGATACGCAGTATTTT.

The chain joins TRBV6-6 to TRBJ2-7; D may be TRBD2 (5 bases). The CDR3 sequence is 14 residues long. V lost 5 bases to trimming and J lost 0 bases, with 11 bases between them. Germline CDR1 reads MNHNY; CDR2 reads SVGAGI (reference sequence). The CDR3 sequence: CASSRRTVSYEQYF. DNA of the CDR3: TGTGCCAGCAGTCGAAGGACTGTCTCCTACGAGCAGTACTTC.

This rearrangement joins TRBV21-1 to TRBJ2-7; the table calls TRBD2, which could not be checked here. TRBV21-1 is reported as a pseudogene. CDR3 length equals 17 residues. CDR3 sequence: CASSVYLQVATNYEQYF. In DNA form, the CDR3 reads TGTGCCAGCAGCGTATACTTACAAGTCGCAACTAATTACGAGCAGTACTTC.

The chain combines TRBV7-9 with TRBJ2-7; 9 bases agree with TRBD2. The CDR3 covers 16 residues. Germline CDR1 is SEHNR and CDR2 is FQNEAQ (reference sequence). J gave up 7 bases and V 4 bases, and 14 bases lay outside the gene matches. Here the CDR3 DNA reads TGTGCCAGCAGCTCGCAGACTAGCGGCCCCCAGAGGGAGCAGTACTTC. This sequence encodes CASSSQTSGPQREQYF.